This is a list of T cell receptor beta chains from one sample in a study of blood T cell repertoires in COVID-19. TCRdb's table, derived via immunoSEQ multiplex PCR, lists solely in-frame clones and lacks some. The table has tens of thousands of clones, more than 75% seen once. Sequencing was performed on peripheral blood. The receptors originated from a woman of 80 years or more with COVID-19, enrolled during active disease. CDR3s include the opening cysteine and the closing phenylalanine or tryptophan. A D gene is named only where the DNA matches it firmly. Rows may omit the clone size; those that give it use once, few, many or a size class.

v_gene: TRBV23-1
j_gene: TRBJ2-4
d_gene: .
abundance: few
CDR3nt: TGCGCCAGCAGTCAATCCGGGGGGCTGGGCATTCAGTACTTC
CDR3aa: CASSQSGGLGIQYF

v_gene: TRBV29-1
j_gene: TRBJ2-3
d_gene: TRBD2
abundance: .
CDR3nt: TGCAGCGTTGACGGGACTAGCGGGGGGGAAGATACGCAGTATTTT
CDR3aa: CSVDGTSGGEDTQYF

v_gene: TRBV3-1/TRBV3-2
j_gene: TRBJ2-7
d_gene: TRBD1
abundance: .
CDR3nt: TGTGCCAGCAGCCAAGTTGGGACAGGGGTCTACGAGCAGTACTTC
CDR3aa: CASSQVGTGVYEQYF

v_gene: TRBV4-1
j_gene: TRBJ1-2
d_gene: .
abundance: .
CDR3nt: TGCGCCAGCAGCCACGCGGACTATGGCTACACCTTC
CDR3aa: CASSHADYGYTF

v_gene: TRBV5-1
j_gene: TRBJ1-5
d_gene: TRBD1
abundance: .
CDR3nt: TGCGCCAGCAGCTTGGGAGACAGGGAGAGTCAGCCCCAGCATTTT
CDR3aa: CASSLGDRESQPQHF

v_gene: TRBV6-1
j_gene: TRBJ2-1
d_gene: .
abundance: .
CDR3nt: TGTGCCAGCAGTGGGCTGGGTCGCGACTACTACAATGAGCAGTTCTTC
CDR3aa: CASSGLGRDYYNEQFF

v_gene: TRBV18
j_gene: TRBJ1-5
d_gene: TRBD1
abundance: .
CDR3nt: TGTGCCAGCTCACCGCAGGGGGATCAGCCCCAGCATTTT
CDR3aa: CASSPQGDQPQHF

v_gene: TRBV27
j_gene: TRBJ1-1
d_gene: .
abundance: .
CDR3nt: TGTGCCAGCAGTTTTGGCCGGGGTGACACTGAAGCTTTCTTT
CDR3aa: CASSFGRGDTEAFF

v_gene: TRBV7-8
j_gene: TRBJ1-5
d_gene: .
abundance: .
CDR3nt: TGTGCCAGCAGCTTAGCACAGGGAAACCAGCCCCAGCATTTT
CDR3aa: CASSLAQGNQPQHF

v_gene: TRBV19
j_gene: TRBJ2-7
d_gene: .
abundance: .
CDR3nt: TGTGCCAGTAGTATGAGGTCTGCTTGGGAGCAGTACTTC
CDR3aa: CASSMRSAWEQYF

v_gene: TRBV10-3
j_gene: TRBJ1-2
d_gene: .
abundance: .
CDR3nt: TGTGCCATCAGACCAGGTCAGGGCGCTAACTATGGCTACACCTTC
CDR3aa: CAIRPGQGANYGYTF

v_gene: TRBV5-1
j_gene: TRBJ2-3
d_gene: .
abundance: .
CDR3nt: TGCGCCAGCAGCCCCCCACAGGATCCCAGCACAGATACGCAGTATTTT
CDR3aa: CASSPPQDPSTDTQYF

v_gene: TRBV28
j_gene: TRBJ2-1
d_gene: TRBD2
abundance: .
CDR3nt: TGTGCCAGCAGATATGCGGGAGCGGGAAGCTCCTACAATGAGCAGTTCTTC
CDR3aa: CASRYAGAGSSYNEQFF

v_gene: TRBV15
j_gene: TRBJ2-5
d_gene: .
abundance: once
CDR3nt: TGTGCCACCAGCAGAGATGGGGCAGCTCAAGAGACCCAGTACTTC
CDR3aa: CATSRDGAAQETQYF

v_gene: TRBV14
j_gene: TRBJ1-1
d_gene: .
abundance: .
CDR3nt: TGTGCCAGCAGCCAAAACATGAACACTGAAGCTTTCTTT
CDR3aa: CASSQNMNTEAFF

v_gene: TRBV9
j_gene: TRBJ1-2
d_gene: .
abundance: .
CDR3nt: TGTGCCAGCAGCGGACGTGCGGCCACCTATGGCTACACCTTC
CDR3aa: CASSGRAATYGYTF

v_gene: TRBV2
j_gene: TRBJ1-6
d_gene: TRBD1
abundance: few
CDR3nt: TGTGCCAGCAGTGTCCCCCGGGACAGAGCTATTAGCTCCTATAATTCACCCCTCCACTTT
CDR3aa: CASSVPRDRAISSYNSPLHF

v_gene: TRBV5-5
j_gene: TRBJ2-5
d_gene: .
abundance: .
CDR3nt: TGTGCCAGCAGCTTGGCCACTGGGGGCCCGGGAGAGACCCAGTACTTC
CDR3aa: CASSLATGGPGETQYF

v_gene: TRBV28
j_gene: TRBJ2-7
d_gene: .
abundance: .
CDR3nt: TGTGCCAGCAGTCAACAGGACTACGAGCAGTACTTC
CDR3aa: CASSQQDYEQYF

v_gene: TRBV7-3
j_gene: TRBJ2-3
d_gene: .
abundance: .
CDR3nt: TGTGCCAGCAGTAGTTCTAGTACGCAGTATTTT
CDR3aa: CASSSSSTQYF

v_gene: TRBV9
j_gene: TRBJ2-7
d_gene: TRBD2
abundance: .
CDR3nt: TGTGCCAGCAGTGGAAGCGGGAGCTCCTACGAGCAGTACTTC
CDR3aa: CASSGSGSSYEQYF

v_gene: TRBV5-1
j_gene: TRBJ2-3
d_gene: .
abundance: .
CDR3nt: TGCGCCAGCAGCTTACAGGGTGCCCGCACAGATACGCAGTATTTT
CDR3aa: CASSLQGARTDTQYF

v_gene: TRBV5-5
j_gene: TRBJ1-1
d_gene: .
abundance: .
CDR3nt: TGTGCCAGCAGCAAGGACAGCCTGAACACTGAAGCTTTCTTT
CDR3aa: CASSKDSLNTEAFF

v_gene: TRBV7-6
j_gene: TRBJ2-6
d_gene: .
abundance: .
CDR3nt: TGTGCCAGCAGCTTCGGGACAAAAGGGGCCAACGTCCTGACTTTC
CDR3aa: CASSFGTKGANVLTF

v_gene: TRBV5-8
j_gene: TRBJ1-5
d_gene: .
abundance: .
CDR3nt: TGTGCCAGCAGCTTGAGACGGGTTAGCAATCAGCCCCAGCATTTT
CDR3aa: CASSLRRVSNQPQHF

v_gene: TRBV6-6
j_gene: TRBJ1-5
d_gene: .
abundance: .
CDR3nt: TGTGCCAGCAGTTACGGCGGAGCTCAGCCCCAGCATTTT
CDR3aa: CASSYGGAQPQHF

v_gene: TRBV5-4
j_gene: TRBJ2-1
d_gene: TRBD2
abundance: few
CDR3nt: TGTGCCAGCAGCTCATTAGCGGGATACTCCTACAATGAGCAGTTCTTC
CDR3aa: CASSSLAGYSYNEQFF

v_gene: TRBV3-1/TRBV3-2
j_gene: TRBJ2-3
d_gene: TRBD2
abundance: .
CDR3nt: TGTGCCAGCGGCGGCCGCGGGAGGGGCGCAGATACGCAGTATTTT
CDR3aa: CASGGRGRGADTQYF

v_gene: TRBV9
j_gene: TRBJ2-2
d_gene: TRBD2
abundance: .
CDR3nt: TGTGCCAGCAGCAAAAGGGGTCTAGCGGGAACCGGGGAGCTGTTTTTT
CDR3aa: CASSKRGLAGTGELFF

v_gene: TRBV18
j_gene: TRBJ1-4
d_gene: .
abundance: .
CDR3nt: TGTGCCAGCTCTCGCGGGTCTCCTAATGAAAAACTGTTTTTT
CDR3aa: CASSRGSPNEKLFF

v_gene: TRBV11-2
j_gene: TRBJ2-2
d_gene: TRBD2
abundance: .
CDR3nt: TGTGCCAGCAGCTTGGGCGGGAGGCGGTTCGACGGGGAGCTGTTTTTT
CDR3aa: CASSLGGRRFDGELFF

v_gene: TRBV14
j_gene: TRBJ2-4
d_gene: .
abundance: .
CDR3nt: TGTGCCAGCAGCCAAGAGGTGGGGGGAGCCAAAAACATTCAGTACTTC
CDR3aa: CASSQEVGGAKNIQYF

v_gene: TRBV19
j_gene: TRBJ2-6
d_gene: .
abundance: .
CDR3nt: TGTGCCAGTAGTATAGGTGTTCCTTCTGGGGCCAACGTCCTGACTTTC
CDR3aa: CASSIGVPSGANVLTF

v_gene: TRBV6-5
j_gene: TRBJ1-2
d_gene: .
abundance: few
CDR3nt: TGTGCCAGCAGTTACTCTGGCAGGGGTTCTGGCTACACCTTC
CDR3aa: CASSYSGRGSGYTF

v_gene: TRBV9
j_gene: TRBJ2-2
d_gene: TRBD2
abundance: once
CDR3nt: TGTGCCAGCAGCGTAGTTAGCGGGGGCACCGGGGAGCTGTTTTTT
CDR3aa: CASSVVSGGTGELFF

v_gene: TRBV30
j_gene: TRBJ1-6
d_gene: .
abundance: few
CDR3nt: TGTGCCTGGAGCCGGGAAGAACAGTCACCCCTCCACTTT
CDR3aa: CAWSREEQSPLHF

v_gene: TRBV21-1
j_gene: TRBJ2-5
d_gene: .
abundance: .
CDR3nt: TGTGCCTGCAGCAAAGTGGGGACAGGGGGCCGGTTTCAGGGAAACGACGACCAAGAGACCCAGTACTTC
CDR3aa: CACSKVGTGGRFQGNDDQETQYF

v_gene: TRBV5-1
j_gene: TRBJ1-6
d_gene: TRBD1
abundance: .
CDR3nt: TGCGCCAGCAGCTTGGCCGGAACGGGACAGGCAAATTCACCCCTCCACTTT
CDR3aa: CASSLAGTGQANSPLHF

v_gene: TRBV12-3/TRBV12-4
j_gene: TRBJ1-4
d_gene: TRBD1
abundance: .
CDR3nt: TGTGCCAGCAGTCAGACAGGGTTGGAAAAACTGTTTTTT
CDR3aa: CASSQTGLEKLFF

v_gene: TRBV5-1
j_gene: TRBJ1-1
d_gene: TRBD1
abundance: .
CDR3nt: TGCGCCAGCAGCAGGGGACAGGGTTGGAGTGGGGGCACTGAAGCTTTCTTT
CDR3aa: CASSRGQGWSGGTEAFF

v_gene: TRBV28
j_gene: TRBJ1-5
d_gene: .
abundance: .
CDR3nt: TGTGCCAGCAGTTTAGGGAGTGGAAATCAGCCCCAGCATTTT
CDR3aa: CASSLGSGNQPQHF

v_gene: TRBV2
j_gene: TRBJ1-4
d_gene: .
abundance: .
CDR3nt: TGTGCCAGCAGTGACCGGGGGGCCGCAAAACTGTTTTTT
CDR3aa: CASSDRGAAKLFF